Listed below are T cell receptor beta chains from one sample, sequenced in a study of blood T cell repertoires in COVID-19. Method: immunoSEQ multiplex PCR; TCRdb's copy keeps in-frame clones and lacks some. The table lists under 450,000 clones, 81% of them singletons, with more than 1% in the top ten. Source material: peripheral blood. These receptor sequences come from a human donor with acute or convalescent COVID-19. The donor label of this sample is uncertain. Each CDR3 is given with its conserved first and last residue. Clone size appears in some rows only: once, few, many, or a class for an expanded clone.

TRBV6-5 | NA | CACSSRLNTEAFF
TRBV30 | NA | CAPVQAGSNQPQHF
TRBV5-1 | few | CASSLDGTSLDEQYF
TRBV5-5 | NA | CASSTGALNTEAFF
TRBV7-8 | NA | CASSLTGGKQPQHF
TRBV5-4 | NA | CASSAPQGSREQYF
TRBV18 | NA | CASSEGNNQPQHF
TRBV14 | NA | CASSQAMNTEAFF
TRBV5-1 | few | CASSFRGGNQPQHF
TRBV7-9 | NA | CASSPPAQVQEYF
TRBV7-8 | NA | CASRLQGRTDTQYF
TRBV18 | NA | CASSPEVTNIQYF
TRBV12-5 | NA | CASGPGNSGNTIYF
TRBV28 | NA | CASSHSSGSSTDTQYF